Given below is one T cell receptor beta chain in context. What it binds is not known. This sample stems from a study of shared clonotypes between healthy human individuals. Study at large: Each donor had three CD4 naive, three CD4 memory, two CD8 naive and one CD8 memory plate.

Broader study findings: Naive CD4 clonotypes overlapped across a few donors at roughly 4.5%. Richness estimates generally favored naive over memory subsets.

The length of the CDR3 is 15 residues. V gave up 3 bases and J gave up 6 bases, with 18 bases separating them. Germline lookup yields CDR1 SGHNT and CDR2 YENEEA. Measured with immunoSEQ multiplex PCR; TCRdb has only the in-frame clones, and not every one. This table has about 230,000 clones, under 80% appearing once. The sequence was obtained from a man aged 30 to 39 in good health. The chain joins TRBV11-3 to TRBJ2-7; perhaps TRBD2 as D (6 bases). Sequencing was carried out using memory CD4+ T cells sorted from blood. The subset denotes: CD45RA-negative fraction. The CDR3 sequence: CASSFSDGSGSEQYF. CDR3 coding DNA: TGTGCCAGCAGCTTCTCAGACGGGAGTGGGTCCGAGCAGTACTTC. Supplemented by reference TRBV11-3 and TRBJ2-7, the full variable domain reads EAGVVQSPRYKIIEKKQPVAFWCNPISGHNTLYWYLQNLGQGPELLIRYENEEAVDDSQLPKDRFSAERLKGVDSTLKIQPAELGDSAVYLCASSFSDGSGSEQYFGPGTRLTVT.